Shown below are 29 T cell receptor beta chains from a single sample sequenced in a study of shared clonotypes between healthy human individuals. Naive CD8 cells were CD45RO-negative, positively selected for CCR7, excluding terminally differentiated effector memory CD45RA+ cells. This table comes from immunoSEQ multiplex PCR, and its TCRdb copy is limited to in-frame clones, with some not included. Counted here are about 2 million clones, over 85% occurring once; the ten biggest clones make up 0.9% to 1.3%. The sample consisted of naive CD8+ T cells sorted from blood. The receptors were sampled from a young man in good health.

The chain recombines TRBV6-1 with TRBJ1-4, with a tentative D call TRBD1 (5 bases). CDR3 size: 14 residues. From germline, CDR1 is MNHNS and CDR2 SASEGT. Between the trimmed V and J ends, which lost 2 bases and 4 bases, there was a span of 8 bases. The CDR3 coding sequence is TGTGCCAGCAGTGAATGGCAGGGTAATGAAAAACTGTTTTTT. This codes for CASSEWQGNEKLFF.

The V gene is TRBV7-6, the J gene TRBJ2-3, with 8 bases matching TRBD2. After removal of 5 bases from V and 0 bases from J, the junction contained 4 bases not matched to a gene. The CDR3 consists of 15 residues. The germline CDR1 and CDR2 sequences are SGHVS and FNYEAQ. The CDR3 spells CASSEGGGSTDTQYF. CDR3 sequence (DNA): TGTGCCAGCAGCGAAGGCGGGGGGAGCACAGATACGCAGTATTTT.

About this clone itself: This same CDR3 is encoded by further DNA sequences in the sample. The chain combines TRBV4-1 with TRBJ1-4, with D unresolved. Germline V gene data show CDR1 as MGHRA and CDR2 as YSYEKL. The CDR3 is made up of 15 amino acids. Between the trimmed V and J ends, which lost 2 bases and 0 bases, there was a span of 7 bases. This CDR3 reads CASSQPVSTNEKLFF. The CDR3 region has the DNA TGCGCCAGCAGCCAACCAGTGTCAACTAATGAAAAACTGTTTTTT.

In the case of this clone: Other DNA sequences in the same sample also yield this CDR3. J is TRBJ2-7 and V is TRBV15, with TRBD1 matching 7 bases. The CDR3 runs to 12 residues. CDR1 is LNHNV, CDR2 YYDKDF, per germline (reference sequence). J gave up 2 bases and V 9 bases, and 4 bases lay outside the gene matches. CDR3 protein: CATGTGAYEQYF. In nucleotides, the CDR3 is TGTGCCACGGGCACAGGGGCCTACGAGCAGTACTTC.

The V gene is TRBV19, the J gene TRBJ2-7, with D possibly TRBD1 on 6 matching bases. The CDR3 loop spans 13 amino acids. Germline V CDR1 and CDR2: LNHDA, SQIVND (reference sequence). V shed 4 bases and J shed 5 bases, with 12 bases lying between them. The CDR3 DNA sequence: TGTGCCAGTAGTACTCAGGGGACCCACGAGCAGTACTTC. Encoded protein: CASSTQGTHEQYF.

The count of this clone is one. The chain links TRBV29-1 to TRBJ2-5; TRBD2 matches at 8 bases. J lost 11 bases, V lost 3 bases, and 8 bases had no gene match. The CDR3 spans 12 residues. The V gene's germline CDR1 is SQVTM and CDR2 ANQGSEA. CDR3 in DNA: TGCAGCGTTGATCCATCGGGGGGGGAGCAGTACTTC. Amino acid sequence: CSVDPSGGEQYF.

This rearrangement joins TRBV6-6 to TRBJ1-2; D gene ambiguous. Germline assignment: CDR1 MNHNY and CDR2 SVGAGI (reference sequence). The CDR3 contains 12 residues. Deletions cut 8 bases from V and 2 bases from J, with 9 bases between. The CDR3 is CASYGENYGYTF. The CDR3 nucleotides are TGTGCCAGCTATGGGGAAAACTATGGCTACACCTTC.

The chain employs TRBV13 and TRBJ1-1; D is ambiguous. The ends were cut back, 5 bases at V and 11 bases at J, with 18 bases in the middle. Germline CDR1 reads PRHDT; CDR2 reads FYEKMQ (reference sequence). The CDR3 is made up of 13 amino acids. The CDR3 loop is CASSLSDSNGAFF. The CDR3 DNA follows: TGTGCCAGCAGCCTGTCCGACTCAAATGGTGCTTTCTTT.

The chain employs TRBV27 and TRBJ2-2, with 8 nucleotides matching TRBD2. Germline V lookup: CDR1 MNHEY, CDR2 SMNVEV (reference sequence). The CDR3 covers 16 residues. The trim removed 2 bases at V and 10 bases at J, leaving 12 bases unmatched. The DNA for the CDR3 is TGTGCCAGCAGTTTAATCGGGGTGCGGGGGGCTGAGGAGCTGTTTTTT. This codes for CASSLIGVRGAEELFF.

This chain joins TRBV4-1 and TRBJ2-1; possibly TRBD1 for D (5 bases). The CDR3 length is 15 residues. Germline loops: CDR1 MGHRA, CDR2 YSYEKL. Trimming left V 1 base short and J 1 base short, with 8 bases between. The CDR3 coding sequence is TGCGCCAGCAGCCAAGCAGGGTTGTCCTACAATGAGCAGTTCTTC. It is translated as CASSQAGLSYNEQFF.

This chain links TRBV6-1 with TRBJ1-2, with D possibly being TRBD1 (6 bases). The CDR3 is 16 residues long. In germline, CDR1 is MNHNS, CDR2 SASEGT. V shed 1 base and J shed 5 bases, with 17 bases lying between them. This chain's CDR3 is CASSEEGTRTLYGYTF. The CDR3 bases are TGTGCCAGCAGTGAAGAGGGGACAAGGACCCTATATGGCTACACCTTC.

V gene TRBV5-5 combines with J gene TRBJ1-2; TRBD1 matches 8 bases. Looked up from germline, CDR1 is SGHKS and CDR2 is YYEKEE (reference sequence). CDR3 length: 15 amino acids. V lost 1 base, J lost 8 bases, and 10 bases stayed unmatched. The CDR3, as DNA: TGTGCCAGCAGCTTGTTCGTAGGACAGGGAAAGGGCTACACCTTC. Translated: CASSLFVGQGKGYTF.

This clone was counted a single time. CDR3 protein: CASSWENFYEQYF. CDR3 coding DNA: TGTGCCAGCAGCTGGGAGAACTTCTACGAGCAGTACTTC. The chain has TRBV7-9 and TRBJ2-7; TRBD2 might be the D (5 bases). The germline V gene has CDR1 SEHNR and CDR2 FQNEAQ (reference sequence). The V and J ends lost 4 bases and 3 bases respectively, with 10 bases between them. The CDR3 runs 13 residues.

This chain joins TRBV30 and TRBJ1-2; 7 positions match TRBD1. V dropped 0 bases and J dropped 7; count of bases not matched to a gene: 5. The CDR3 spans 13 residues. Germline loops: CDR1 GTSNPN, CDR2 SVGIG (reference sequence). CDR3 in amino acids: CAWSVGQGGGYTF. CDR3 sequence (DNA): TGTGCCTGGAGTGTAGGGCAGGGGGGTGGCTACACCTTC. Supplemented by reference TRBV30 and TRBJ1-2, the full variable domain reads SQTIHQWPATLVQPVGSPLSLECTVEGTSNPNLYWYRQAAGRGLQLLFYSVGIGQISSEVPQNLSASRPQDRQFILSSKKLLLSDSGFYLCAWSVGQGGGYTFGSGTRLTVV.

The rearrangement links TRBV21-1 to TRBJ1-5; the table calls TRBD1, which could not be checked here. TRBV21-1 is annotated as a pseudogene. The CDR3 sequence is 16 residues long. CDR3 nucleotides: TGTGCCAGCAGCAAAGCGCTAGGCAGGGGATATCAGCCCCAGCATTTT. Amino acid sequence: CASSKALGRGYQPQHF.

The CDR3 sequence: CASLGGGQDNSPLHF. CDR3 DNA sequence: TGTGCCAGCCTGGGGGGGGGACAGGATAATTCACCCCTCCACTTT. This chain uses TRBV28 with TRBJ1-6, with 8 bases that match TRBD1. The J segment lost 5 bases and the V segment lost 8 bases, leaving 8 bases of the junction unmatched. CDR1 is MDHEN and CDR2 is SYDVKM in the germline V gene. The CDR3 is 15 residues long.

To note about this clone: In the same sample, other DNA sequences code for this CDR3. The chain has TRBV2 and TRBJ2-7, with a tentative D call TRBD2 (6 bases). This CDR3 comprises 14 residues. The germline V and J ends were trimmed by 6 bases and 0 bases, with 12 bases remaining between them. Looked up from germline, CDR1 is SNHLY and CDR2 is FYNNEI. This chain's CDR3 is CASRAGTASYEQYF. CDR3 bases: TGTGCCAGCAGGGCCGGGACTGCCTCCTACGAGCAGTACTTC. The full variable domain, its missing parts supplied by reference TRBV2 and TRBJ2-7, is EPEVTQTPSHQVTQMGQEVILRCVPISNHLYFYWYRQILGQKVEFLVSFYNNEISEKSEIFDDQFSVERPDGSNFTLKIRSTKLEDSAMYFCASRAGTASYEQYFGPGTRLTVT.

The chain recombines TRBV13 with TRBJ1-1, with D possibly being TRBD1 (5 bases). Trimming pared 5 bases from V and 4 bases from J, leaving 14 bases between. Germline CDR1 is PRHDT and CDR2 is FYEKMQ (reference sequence). CDR3 length: 14 amino acids. The CDR3 region is CASSPRGAATEAFF. The CDR3 DNA sequence: TGTGCCAGCAGCCCACGAGGGGCGGCCACTGAAGCTTTCTTT.

In DNA form, the CDR3 reads TGCGCCAGCAGCCCCGGGACAGGGGGCCTCACACCCCTCCACTTT. Translating gives CASSPGTGGLTPLHF. The chain has TRBV4-1 and TRBJ1-6; TRBD1 aligns across 12 bases. In germline, CDR1 is MGHRA, CDR2 YSYEKL. This CDR3 region has 15 residues. V lost 4 bases to trimming and J lost 11 bases; unmatched junction nucleotides: 6.

The genes are TRBV6-5 and TRBJ2-2; 8 nucleotides agree with TRBD2. J gave up 4 bases and V 1 base, and 2 bases lay outside the gene matches. The germline V gene has CDR1 MNHEY and CDR2 SVGAGI. The CDR3 is 15 residues long. The CDR3 DNA reads as TGTGCCAGCAGTTACTTGCGGGGGGCCACCGGGGAGCTGTTTTTT. It is translated as CASSYLRGATGELFF.

Comments on this clone: This same CDR3 is encoded by further DNA sequences in the sample. The rearrangement joins TRBV7-2 to TRBJ2-5; no definite D call. The length of the CDR3 is 13 residues. Trimming shortened V by 3 bases and J by 3 bases, and 8 bases separated the two germline ends. The germline CDR1 and CDR2 sequences are SGHTA and FQGNSA. Here the CDR3 reads CASSFDGEETQYF. CDR3 in DNA: TGTGCCAGCAGCTTCGATGGTGAAGAGACCCAGTACTTC.

This clone came up once. The sample carries other DNA sequences with the same CDR3. CDR3 DNA sequence: TGTGCCAGTAGTCCCGGACAGGGGATCTCCTACGAGCAGTACTTC. Translation gives CASSPGQGISYEQYF. The chain uses TRBV19 and TRBJ2-7; 9 nucleotides match TRBD1. V shed 5 bases and J 0 bases; nucleotides not matched to a gene: 5. Per the germline V gene, CDR1 is LNHDA and CDR2 is SQIVND (reference sequence). The CDR3 spans 15 residues.

V gene TRBV2 combines with J gene TRBJ2-3; D ambiguous. The CDR3 length is 14 residues. The germline V gene has CDR1 SNHLY and CDR2 FYNNEI. V was clipped by 7 bases and J by 2 bases, with 13 bases between them. This chain's CDR3 is CASKKADLTDTQYF. CDR3 DNA sequence: TGTGCCAGCAAAAAGGCAGATCTCACAGATACGCAGTATTTT. Together with reference TRBV2 and TRBJ2-3, the CDR3 gives the full variable domain: EPEVTQTPSHQVTQMGQEVILRCVPISNHLYFYWYRQILGQKVEFLVSFYNNEISEKSEIFDDQFSVERPDGSNFTLKIRSTKLEDSAMYFCASKKADLTDTQYFGPGTRLTVL.

The gene calls are TRBV27 and TRBJ2-1, with D uncertain. CDR1 is MNHEY, CDR2 SMNVEV, per germline (reference sequence). The CDR3 covers 15 residues. Trimming took off 3 bases at V and 6 bases at J, with 15 bases between the two ends. This chain's CDR3 is CASSFWEATRNEQFF. The CDR3 DNA reads as TGTGCCAGCAGTTTCTGGGAAGCGACTCGCAATGAGCAGTTCTTC.

The chain couples TRBV19 to TRBJ2-1; a possible D gene is TRBD2 (6 bases). CDR3 length: 14 amino acids. Germline-derived CDR1 and CDR2 are LNHDA and SQIVND (reference sequence). Trimming stripped 6 bases from V and 4 bases from J, with 13 bases between. CDR3 loop: CASSRREAYNEQFF. The CDR3 region has the DNA TGTGCCAGTAGCCGGAGGGAGGCGTACAATGAGCAGTTCTTC.

V is TRBV6-1 and J is TRBJ2-1, with no clear D. The CDR3 covers 16 residues. V shed 2 bases and J shed 5 bases, with 16 bases lying between them. The germline V gene has CDR1 MNHNS and CDR2 SASEGT. CDR3 sequence: CASSERAEQPDNEQFF. The CDR3 coding sequence is TGTGCCAGCAGTGAACGGGCAGAGCAACCTGACAATGAGCAGTTCTTC.

CDR3 DNA: TGCGCCAGCAGCCAAGCGTCAGGGTTAGGAGGAAACACCATATATTTT. Translating gives CASSQASGLGGNTIYF. The chain has TRBV4-1 and TRBJ1-3; maybe TRBD1 (5 bases). Trimming took 1 base from V and 4 from J, leaving 14 bases between them. Germline CDR1 MGHRA, CDR2 YSYEKL. The CDR3 extends over 16 amino acids.

With regard to this clone: This CDR3 is also generated by other DNA sequences in the sample. The rearrangement links TRBV4-3 to TRBJ2-2, with D unresolved. The CDR3 is 14 residues long. Trimming cost V 0 bases and J 6 bases, with 8 bases left between them. In germline, CDR1 is LGHNA, CDR2 YSLEER. The CDR3 DNA is TGCGCCAGCAGCCAAGATTCAAGGGCCGGGGAGCTGTTTTTT. Translated: CASSQDSRAGELFF.

This chain links TRBV5-1 with TRBJ2-7, with unresolved D. This CDR3 has 13 residues. Germline V gene data show CDR1 as SGHRS and CDR2 as YFSETQ. With 2 bases removed from V and 0 bases from J, the gap between germline ends came to 6 bases. Here the CDR3 reads CASSLATSYEQYF. The CDR3 DNA reads TGCGCCAGCAGCTTAGCCACCTCCTACGAGCAGTACTTC.